The 22 T cell receptor beta chains in this list originate from one sample, sequenced in a study of T cells after yellow fever vaccination. From the 5' RACE reads, TCRdb called clonotypes with MiXCR, one entry per CDR3 protein. The table lists roughly 74,000 distinct CDR3 sequences, more than 5.5% of them singletons, with 30% to 45% in the top ten. The sample here was CD8+ T cells sorted from PBMCs, taken around 5 days after the first yellow fever vaccination. Receptors were obtained from a man aged 18 to 29 who received the YFV17D yellow fever vaccine.

The chain is built from TRBV20-1 and TRBJ1-1, with D possibly being TRBD1 (6 bases). Trimming removed 0 bases at V and 8 bases at J, with 7 bases between. This CDR3 is 11 amino acids long. CDR1 and CDR2 (germline): DFQATT, SNEGSKA (reference sequence). The CDR3 reads CSAREGAEAFF. The CDR3 nucleotides read TGCAGTGCTAGAGAGGGGGCCGAAGCTTTCTTT.

The rearrangement uses TRBV5-1 and TRBJ2-7; 10 bases map to TRBD2. V lost 4 bases and J lost 0; bases outside the gene matches: 4. Germline V gene sequence: CDR1 SGHRS, CDR2 YFSETQ. This CDR3 is built from 15 residues. CDR3 amino acids: CASSRIAGGSYEQYF. The CDR3 nucleotides read TGCGCCAGCAGCCGCATAGCGGGGGGCTCCTACGAGCAGTACTTC.

This clonotype was detected only a few times. V and J are TRBV29-1 and TRBJ2-4; 13 bases match TRBD2. The CDR3 totals 17 residues. The ends lost 6 bases at V and 0 bases at J; junction bases unmatched: 8. Per the germline V gene, CDR1 is SQVTM and CDR2 is ANQGSEA. CDR3 sequence: CSVAGTSGDLAKNIQYF. In DNA form, the CDR3 reads TGCAGCGTCGCCGGGACTAGCGGGGACTTAGCCAAAAACATTCAGTACTTC.

The chain is built from TRBV15 and TRBJ2-5; TRBD1 might be the D (6 bases). Germline loops: CDR1 LNHNV, CDR2 YYDKDF (reference sequence). This CDR3 has 13 residues. The CDR3 spells CATGSRFEGTQYF. DNA for the CDR3: TGTGCGACAGGCAGCCGGTTCGAGGGGACCCAGTACTTC.

This clonotype turned up a few times. This sequence joins TRBV7-8 and TRBJ2-7; 7 bases match TRBD1. Per germline, CDR1 SGHVS and CDR2 FQNEAQ. V was clipped by 0 bases and J by 3 bases; unmatched bases: 2. This CDR3 has 14 amino acids. The CDR3 sequence is CASSLAAGGYEQYV. The CDR3 DNA sequence: TGTGCCAGCAGCTTAGCAGCAGGGGGCTACGAGCAGTACGTC.

This clonotype was recorded at least ten times. The J gene is TRBJ2-7, the V gene TRBV28, with D perhaps matching TRBD2 (5 bases). Between the trimmed V and J ends, which lost 5 bases and 2 bases, there was a span of 10 bases. Germline CDR1 and CDR2: MDHEN and SYDVKM. The CDR3 runs to 13 residues. DNA of the CDR3: TGTGCCAGCAGTCTTGGACTGACCTACGAGCAGTACGTC. This gives the protein CASSLGLTYEQYV.

This clonotype was picked up a small number of times. The chain has TRBV2 and TRBJ1-1; 7 bases agree with TRBD1. From germline, CDR1 is SNHLY and CDR2 FYNNEI. The CDR3 is made up of 16 amino acids. With V trimmed by 6 bases and J by 1 base, 11 bases remained unmatched. CDR3 sequence (DNA): TGTGCCAGCAGCCTATCGAGGACAGGCAGGAACACTGAAGCTTTCTTT. It codes for CASSLSRTGRNTEAFF.

This clonotype was counted between two and nine times. This chain joins TRBV5-1 and TRBJ2-5; D is perhaps TRBD1 or TRBD2 (5 bases each). Germline-derived CDR1 and CDR2 are SGHRS and YFSETQ. V lost 0 bases and J lost 4, with 19 bases in between. The CDR3 spans 17 residues. The CDR3 region is CASSLGLLSGRRETQYF. The CDR3 nucleotides are TGCGCCAGCAGCTTGGGGCTCCTGTCGGGGCGGCGAGAGACCCAGTACTTC.

This clonotype was observed at least ten times. V gene TRBV12-3 or TRBV12-4 combines with J gene TRBJ2-5; perhaps TRBD1 as D (5 bases). The CDR3 has 14 amino acids. The germline V and J ends were trimmed by 4 bases and 0 bases, with 9 bases remaining between them. CDR3 in amino acids: CASSSQGYQETQYF. CDR3 DNA sequence: TGTGCCAGCAGTTCCCAGGGCTACCAAGAGACCCAGTACTTC.

This chain uses TRBV4-2 with TRBJ2-3; TRBD1 or TRBD2 may be the D gene (6 bases each). The length of the CDR3 is 14 residues. V lost 4 bases to trimming and J lost 6 bases, with 14 bases between them. CDR1 is LGHNA and CDR2 is YNFKEQ in the germline V gene. CDR3: CASSPGADVDTQYF. CDR3 DNA: TGTGCCAGCAGCCCGGGGGCTGATGTCGATACGCAGTATTTT.

This clonotype occurred many times. The rearrangement joins TRBV20-1 to TRBJ2-7; 8 nucleotides agree with TRBD1. Per the germline V gene, CDR1 is DFQATT and CDR2 is SNEGSKA (reference sequence). CDR3 length: 13 residues. Trimming removed 3 bases from V and 2 bases from J; junction bases left unmatched: 3. CDR3 sequence reads: CSARDRATYEQYF. In nucleotides, the CDR3 is TGCAGTGCTAGGGACAGGGCTACCTACGAGCAGTACTTC.

This clonotype was seen repeatedly, ten times or more. V gene TRBV4-1 combines with J gene TRBJ2-3; D perhaps matches TRBD2 (7 bases). CDR3 length: 16 amino acids. The germline V and J ends were trimmed by 4 bases and 0 bases, with 14 bases remaining between them. Germline CDR1 MGHRA, CDR2 YSYEKL. In DNA form, the CDR3 reads TGCGCCAGCAGCCTCGGTGGGGGGGCTAGCACAGATACGCAGTATTTT. This gives the protein CASSLGGGASTDTQYF.

The rearrangement uses TRBV24-1 and TRBJ1-2; tentative D call: TRBD1 (5 bases). CDR3 length equals 13 residues. Germline V gene sequence: CDR1 KGHDR, CDR2 SFDVKD. Trimming removed 5 bases at V and 4 bases at J, with 10 bases between. The CDR3 DNA reads TGTGCCACCAGTGGCCTTGACAGCTATGGCTACACCTTC. It specifies CATSGLDSYGYTF.

This chain links TRBV25-1 with TRBJ1-1, with TRBD1 as a possible D gene (6 bases). The CDR3 consists of 15 residues. The germline V gene encodes CDR1 MGHDK and CDR2 SYGVNS. V dropped 2 bases and J dropped 5 bases, with 15 bases sitting between them. The CDR3, as DNA: TGTGCCAGCAGTGAAGGGCAGGGGATCGAGACTGAAGCTTTCTTT. It encodes CASSEGQGIETEAFF.

At least ten counts were recorded for this clonotype. J is TRBJ2-3 and V is TRBV5-1, with D perhaps matching TRBD1 (6 bases). Germline V lookup: CDR1 SGHRS, CDR2 YFSETQ. The CDR3 has 16 residues. V shed 2 bases and J shed 2 bases, with 15 bases lying between them. In DNA, the CDR3 is TGCGCCAGCAGCTTCGAGCGGACAGATTACACAGATACGCAGTATTTT. It codes for CASSFERTDYTDTQYF.

This clonotype was seen ten or more times. The V and J genes are TRBV5-1 and TRBJ2-7; the match to TRBD1 covers 8 bases. The CDR3 loop spans 16 amino acids. Trimming took 0 bases from V and 2 from J; bases not matched to a gene: 7. The V gene's germline CDR1 is SGHRS and CDR2 YFSETQ. CDR3 residues: CASSLVSRGLPYEQYF. For the CDR3, the DNA is TGCGCCAGCAGCTTGGTGAGCAGGGGGCTTCCCTACGAGCAGTACTTC.

This clonotype was seen ten or more times. The chain recombines TRBV4-1 with TRBJ2-1; 7 bases are a match to TRBD2. V trimming: 4 bases; J trimming: 4 bases; junction bases outside the gene matches: 7. Germline lookup yields CDR1 MGHRA and CDR2 YSYEKL. This CDR3 contains 15 residues. CDR3 in amino acids: CASSPPLAEYNEQFF. The DNA for the CDR3 is TGCGCCAGCAGCCCCCCGCTAGCGGAATACAATGAGCAGTTCTTC.

This clonotype was seen only a few times. The chain carries TRBV4-3 and TRBJ1-6; D uncertain. The germline gives CDR1 LGHNA, CDR2 YSLEER. CDR3 length: 16 amino acids. The V and J ends lost 0 bases and 5 bases respectively, with 11 bases between them. Written as DNA, the CDR3 is TGCGCCAGCAGCCAAGACCAGGTGATCCATAATTCACCCCTCCACTTT. It codes for CASSQDQVIHNSPLHF.

This clonotype turned up a few times. The V call is TRBV6-1, the J call TRBJ2-3; D gene uncertain. V was cut by 6 bases and J by 2 bases, with 18 bases left in between. Germline values: CDR1 MNHNS, CDR2 SASEGT. CDR3 length: 16 residues. Written as DNA, the CDR3 is TGTGCCAGCAGGCTTACGTTATTGGTCTCCACAGATACGCAGTATTTT. This codes for CASRLTLLVSTDTQYF.

This clonotype was seen ten or more times. This sequence joins TRBV4-1 and TRBJ1-3; no clear D gene. The ends were cut back, 0 bases at V and 0 bases at J, with 9 bases in the middle. The CDR3 sequence is 16 residues long. In germline, CDR1 is MGHRA, CDR2 YSYEKL. As DNA, the CDR3 is TGCGCCAGCAGCCAAGATAGTAGCGACTCTGGAAACACCATATATTTT. Translation gives CASSQDSSDSGNTIYF.

The V and J genes are TRBV15 and TRBJ2-5; 9 nucleotides align to TRBD2. Trimming removed 2 bases from V and 8 bases from J; junction bases left unmatched: 15. The CDR3 runs 17 residues. The germline CDR1 and CDR2 sequences are LNHNV and YYDKDF (reference sequence). The CDR3 loop is CATSRYLPSGTSPTQYF. The CDR3 region has the DNA TGTGCCACCAGCAGATACCTCCCCTCCGGGACTAGCCCCACCCAGTACTTC.

This clonotype appeared a few times. The genes are TRBV11-2 and TRBJ2-5; TRBD2 might be the D (6 bases). Germline lookup yields CDR1 SGHAT and CDR2 FQNNGV. Trimming took 5 bases from V and 5 from J, leaving 15 bases between them. The CDR3 spans 14 residues. This CDR3 is CASSQTQSGETQYF. The CDR3, as DNA: TGTGCCAGCAGCCAAACTCAAAGCGGGGAGACCCAGTACTTC. Full variable domain (remainder filled in from reference TRBV11-2 and TRBJ2-5): EAGVAQSPRYKIIEKRQSVAFWCNPISGHATLYWYQQILGQGPKLLIQFQNNGVVDDSQLPKDRFSAERLKGVDSTLKIQPAKLEDSAVYLCASSQTQSGETQYFGPGTRLLVL.